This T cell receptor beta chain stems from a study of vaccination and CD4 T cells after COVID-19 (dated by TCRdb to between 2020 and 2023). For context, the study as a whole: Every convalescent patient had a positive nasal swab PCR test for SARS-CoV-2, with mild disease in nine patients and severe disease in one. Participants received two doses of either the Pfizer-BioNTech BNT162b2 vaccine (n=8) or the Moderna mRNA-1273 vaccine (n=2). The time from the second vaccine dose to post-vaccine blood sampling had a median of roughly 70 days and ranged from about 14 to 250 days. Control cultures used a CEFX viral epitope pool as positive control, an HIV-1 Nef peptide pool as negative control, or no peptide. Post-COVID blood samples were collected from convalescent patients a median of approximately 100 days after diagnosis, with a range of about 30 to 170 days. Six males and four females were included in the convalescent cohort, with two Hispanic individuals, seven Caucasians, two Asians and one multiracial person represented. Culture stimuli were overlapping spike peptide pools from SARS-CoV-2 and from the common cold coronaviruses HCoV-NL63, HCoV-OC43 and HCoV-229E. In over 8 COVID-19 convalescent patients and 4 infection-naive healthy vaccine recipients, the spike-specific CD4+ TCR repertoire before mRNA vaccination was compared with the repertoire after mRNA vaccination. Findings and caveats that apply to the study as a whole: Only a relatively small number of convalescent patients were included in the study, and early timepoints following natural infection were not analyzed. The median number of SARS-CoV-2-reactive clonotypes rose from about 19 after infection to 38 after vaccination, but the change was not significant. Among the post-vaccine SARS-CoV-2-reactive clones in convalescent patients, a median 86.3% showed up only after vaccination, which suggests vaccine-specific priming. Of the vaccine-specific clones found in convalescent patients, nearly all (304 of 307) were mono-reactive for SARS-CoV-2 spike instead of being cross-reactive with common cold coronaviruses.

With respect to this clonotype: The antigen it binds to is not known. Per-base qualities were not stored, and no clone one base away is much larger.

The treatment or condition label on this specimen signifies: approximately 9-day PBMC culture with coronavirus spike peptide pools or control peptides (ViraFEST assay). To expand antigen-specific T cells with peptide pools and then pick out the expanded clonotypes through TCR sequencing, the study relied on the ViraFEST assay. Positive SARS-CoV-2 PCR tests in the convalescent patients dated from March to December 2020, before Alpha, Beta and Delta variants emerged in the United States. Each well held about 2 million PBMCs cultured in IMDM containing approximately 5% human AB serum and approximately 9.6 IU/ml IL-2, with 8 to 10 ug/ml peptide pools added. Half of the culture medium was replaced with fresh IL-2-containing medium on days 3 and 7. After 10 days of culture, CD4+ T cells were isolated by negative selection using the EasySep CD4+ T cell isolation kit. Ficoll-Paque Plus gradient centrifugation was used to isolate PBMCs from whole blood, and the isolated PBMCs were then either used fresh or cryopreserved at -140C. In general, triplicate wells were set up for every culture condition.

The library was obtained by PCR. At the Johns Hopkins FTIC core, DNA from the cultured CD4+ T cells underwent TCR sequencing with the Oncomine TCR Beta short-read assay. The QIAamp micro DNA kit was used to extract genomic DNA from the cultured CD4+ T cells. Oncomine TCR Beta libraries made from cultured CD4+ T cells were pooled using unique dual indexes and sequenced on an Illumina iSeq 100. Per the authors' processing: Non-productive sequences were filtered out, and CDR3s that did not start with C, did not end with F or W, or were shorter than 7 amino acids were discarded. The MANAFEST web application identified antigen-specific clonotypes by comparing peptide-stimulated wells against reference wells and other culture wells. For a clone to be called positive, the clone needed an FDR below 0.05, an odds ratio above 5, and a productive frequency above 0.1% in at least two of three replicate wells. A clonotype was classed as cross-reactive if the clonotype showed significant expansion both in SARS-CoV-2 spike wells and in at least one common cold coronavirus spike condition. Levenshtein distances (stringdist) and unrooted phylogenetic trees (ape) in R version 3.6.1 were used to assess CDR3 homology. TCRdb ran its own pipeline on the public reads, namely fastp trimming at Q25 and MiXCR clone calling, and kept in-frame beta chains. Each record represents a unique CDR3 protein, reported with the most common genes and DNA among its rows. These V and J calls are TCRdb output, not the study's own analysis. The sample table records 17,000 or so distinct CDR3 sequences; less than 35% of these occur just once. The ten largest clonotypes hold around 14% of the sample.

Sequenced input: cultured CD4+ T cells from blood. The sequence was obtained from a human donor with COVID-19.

The bases read TGCAGTGCTACGGACAGGGTGTTTTCCTACGAGCAGTACTTC. This yields the protein CSATDRVFSYEQYF. The chain links TRBV20-1 with TRBJ2-7, with 8 middle bases fitting TRBD1. The CDR3, cysteine through phenylalanine, is 14 amino acids long. Only the CDR3 region is kept as DNA, spanning 42 bases read in frame from base 1. Per the germline V gene (reference sequence), DFQATT is the CDR1 and SNEGSKA is the CDR2. Ends trimmed: V by 4 bases, J by 1 base; bases unmatched to a gene: 6.